This is a list of T cell receptor beta chains from one sample in a study of blood T cell repertoires in COVID-19. The repertoire was sequenced with immunoSEQ multiplex PCR; TCRdb's copy has only in-frame clones and lacks some. The sample includes roughly 68,000 clones, 85% to 90% of them seen just once. Sequenced input: peripheral blood. These receptors were obtained from a woman aged 45-59 years with active COVID-19. Each CDR3 is given with its conserved first and last residue. Fields, in order: D gene, V gene, J gene, clone size, CDR3 DNA, CDR3 protein. The D gene is left open where the match is weak. A clone size is listed for some rows: how often the clone was seen (once, few, many), or a class if it is expanded.

>TRBD1|TRBV19|TRBJ1-5|.
TGTGCCAGTAAGGGACAGGGGGTCGGTCAGCCCCAGCATTTT
CASKGQGVGQPQHF
>TRBD2|TRBV5-1|TRBJ2-3|.
TGCGCCAGCAGCTTGGGGGCTAGCGGGAGGGCCGTCGCAGATACGCAGTATTTT
CASSLGASGRAVADTQYF
>TRBD2|TRBV9|TRBJ2-7|.
TGTGCCAGCAGCGTAGTGGCTAGCGGGAGGCACGAGCAGTACTTC
CASSVVASGRHEQYF
>.|TRBV27|TRBJ2-7|once
TGTGCCAGCAGTCCTACAGGGAATACCCACGAGCAGTACTTC
CASSPTGNTHEQYF
>.|TRBV27|TRBJ1-2|.
TGTGCCAGCAGTTCGCCAGAAAACTATGGCTACACCTTC
CASSSPENYGYTF
>.|TRBV3-1/TRBV3-2|TRBJ1-2|.
TGTGCCAGCAGCCACCGAGGGTCCGGCTACACCTTC
CASSHRGSGYTF
>TRBD1|TRBV6-5|TRBJ2-7|.
TGTGCCAGCAGTTACTCGAACCGACAGGGTTTCGACGAGCAGTACTTC
CASSYSNRQGFDEQYF
>.|TRBV4-2|TRBJ1-4|.
TGTGCCAGCAGCCAAGTAGAGGGGGTCAGCAATGAAAAACTGTTTTTT
CASSQVEGVSNEKLFF
>.|TRBV5-6|TRBJ1-5|few
TGTGCCAGCACCACGGACAGAAGCAATCAGCCCCAGCATTTT
CASTTDRSNQPQHF
>TRBD1|TRBV7-2|TRBJ2-3|.
TGTGCCAGCAGCTTTGGGTACACAGGGGTAGATACGCAGTATTTT
CASSFGYTGVDTQYF
>.|TRBV19|TRBJ1-1|.
TGTGCCAGTAGTATGTCAGGGGCCACTGAAGCTTTCTTT
CASSMSGATEAFF
>.|TRBV6-4|TRBJ2-2|.
TGTGCCAGCAGTCCCACAGGGTACACCGGGGAGCTGTTTTTT
CASSPTGYTGELFF
>TRBD2|TRBV5-4|TRBJ2-4|.
TGTGCCAGCAGGGGTGAAGCGGGAGTAGCCAAAAACATTCAGTACTTC
CASRGEAGVAKNIQYF
>TRBD1|TRBV28|TRBJ1-1|.
TGTGCCAGCAGGCGGACAGGGGCGGTTGAAGCTTTCTTT
CASRRTGAVEAFF
>.|TRBV5-5|TRBJ2-3|.
TGTGCCAGCAGCGTTTCGGAGGCGGACTGGGAGTATTTT
CASSVSEADWEYF
>TRBD2|TRBV10-3|TRBJ2-5|.
TGTGCCATCAGTTCCTTGGGACTAGGGGCCCCGGAAAAGACCCAGTACTTC
CAISSLGLGAPEKTQYF
>.|TRBV5-1|TRBJ1-3|.
TGCGCCAGCACCTATGACGGAGTCTCTGGAAACACCATATATTTT
CASTYDGVSGNTIYF
>.|TRBV27|TRBJ2-7|.
TGTGCCAGCAGTTTCTTGACAAACTACGAGCAGTACTTC
CASSFLTNYEQYF
>.|TRBV7-9|TRBJ1-2|.
TGTGCCAGCACCCGCGGGACGGATTATGGCTACACCTTC
CASTRGTDYGYTF
>TRBD2|TRBV19|TRBJ2-7|.
TGTGCCAGTAGTCCCTCCGGGCTAGCGGGTTACGAGCAGTACTTC
CASSPSGLAGYEQYF
>TRBD1|TRBV30|TRBJ2-7|.
TGTGCCTGGATCCAACAGACAGGGGGCTTCTACGAGCAGTACTTC
CAWIQQTGGFYEQYF
>TRBD2|TRBV27|TRBJ2-1|.
TGTGCCAGCAGTTTATTCCTAGCGGGAAATGAGCAGTTCTTC
CASSLFLAGNEQFF
>TRBD1|TRBV19|TRBJ2-2|.
TGTGCCAGTAGGGGACAGGGGCGGTTGGTCGGGGAGCTGTTTTTT
CASRGQGRLVGELFF
>TRBD1|TRBV27|TRBJ2-1|.
TGTGCCAGCAGTTCTCTCGGGACAGGGACCAATGAGCAGTTCTTC
CASSSLGTGTNEQFF
>.|TRBV15|TRBJ2-3|.
TGTGCCACCAGCTCGCTGGGGGCCCTCACAGATACGCAGTATTTT
CATSSLGALTDTQYF
>TRBD1|TRBV4-2|TRBJ1-2|.
TGTGCCAGCAGCCAAGATCGACAGGGTGGTAACTATGGCTACACCTTC
CASSQDRQGGNYGYTF
>TRBD1|TRBV30|TRBJ2-7|.
TGTGCCTGGAGTGTATATGGATCGGGACAGGGCCCCTACGAGCAGTACTTC
CAWSVYGSGQGPYEQYF
>TRBD1|TRBV27|TRBJ2-3|.
TGTGCCAGCAGTTTCGTGACAGGGGGCCATCCGGGAGTACAGCAGTATTTT
CASSFVTGGHPGVQQYF
>TRBD1|TRBV5-1|TRBJ2-1|once
TGCGCCAGCAGCACCTCCGGGACAGAATACAATGAGCAGTTCTTC
CASSTSGTEYNEQFF